The 11 T cell receptor beta chains in this list originate from one sample, sequenced in a study of siplizumab effects on memory and regulatory T cells. Some clones are missing from TCRdb's copy, which holds only in-frame ones; the method was immunoSEQ multiplex PCR. In the table there are over 80,000 clones, approximately 88% of which are singletons. The sample was Tregs sorted from blood. These receptors were taken from a human donor in good health.

This clone has a count of ten or more. The chain is built from TRBV2 and TRBJ2-4; 7 bases map to TRBD1. Germline-derived CDR1 and CDR2 are SNHLY and FYNNEI. V lost 4 bases to trimming and J lost 3 bases; unmatched junction nucleotides: 6. The CDR3 runs to 15 residues. CDR3 in amino acids: CASSGGQAYKNIQYF. The CDR3 region has the DNA TGTGCCAGCAGTGGTGGACAGGCCTACAAAAACATTCAGTACTTC.

The chain joins TRBV6-4 to TRBJ2-1; TRBD1 matches at 8 bases. CDR1 is MRHNA, CDR2 SNTAGT, per germline. J lost 6 bases, V lost 6 bases, and 7 bases had no gene match. The CDR3 runs 14 residues. DNA for the CDR3: TGTGCCAGCAGCGGACAGGGAGGCCCCAATGAGCAGTTCTTC. This codes for CASSGQGGPNEQFF.

CDR3 amino acids: CASSLRLAGNTGELFF. The CDR3 DNA reads as TGTGCCAGCAGCTTAAGACTAGCGGGGAACACCGGGGAGCTGTTTTTT. J is TRBJ2-2 and V is TRBV7-8, with 10 bases matching TRBD2. With 2 bases clipped from V and 1 base from J, the junction kept 1 base outside the gene matches. The CDR3 length is 16 residues. In germline, CDR1 is SGHVS, CDR2 FQNEAQ.

The rearrangement joins TRBV2 to TRBJ1-5, with D uncertain. The CDR3 sequence is 12 residues long. Germline values: CDR1 SNHLY, CDR2 FYNNEI. With 3 bases removed from V and 6 bases from J, the gap between germline ends came to 6 bases. CDR3 nucleotides: TGTGCCAGCAGTGAGGAAGGTCAGCCCCAGCATTTT. Translating it yields CASSEEGQPQHF.

About this clone itself: Germline and junction disagree at one end, which may indicate a read error. DNA of the CDR3: TGCGCCAGCAGCTTGGGCCGGGACGGAGCCCTAGACCACCTTAATTCACCCCTCCGCTTT. This encodes CASSLGRDGALDHLNSPLRF. This sequence joins TRBV5-1 and TRBJ1-6; a possible D gene is TRBD1 (5 bases). This CDR3 region has 20 residues. In germline, CDR1 is SGHRS, CDR2 YFSETQ.

This rearrangement joins TRBV11-3 to TRBJ2-1, with 13 bases matching TRBD2. The CDR3 spans 15 residues. The V segment lost 4 bases and the J segment 8 bases; nucleotides outside the gene matches: 5. CDR1 and CDR2 (germline): SGHNT, YENEEA. The CDR3 DNA reads TGTGCCAGCAGCTCCGGGACTAGCGGGACTTATGAGCAGTTCTTC. Translated, it gives CASSSGTSGTYEQFF. Based on the CDR3 plus reference TRBV11-3 and TRBJ2-1, the full variable domain is EAGVVQSPRYKIIEKKQPVAFWCNPISGHNTLYWYLQNLGQGPELLIRYENEEAVDDSQLPKDRFSAERLKGVDSTLKIQPAELGDSAVYLCASSSGTSGTYEQFFGPGTRLTVL.

J is TRBJ1-2 and V is TRBV5-6; D gene uncertain. The CDR3 is 14 amino acids. Germline V CDR1 and CDR2: SGHDT, YYEEEE. Trimming left V 0 bases short and J 1 base short, with 7 bases between. CDR3 loop: CASSLVRVNYGYTF. The CDR3 DNA is TGTGCCAGCAGCTTGGTACGAGTTAACTATGGCTACACCTTC.

The chain carries TRBV30 and TRBJ2-1; the D gene is possibly TRBD2 (6 bases). The CDR3 consists of 13 residues. The V gene's germline CDR1 is GTSNPN and CDR2 SVGIG (reference sequence). Between the trimmed V and J ends, which lost 5 bases and 6 bases, there was a span of 14 bases. The CDR3 DNA reads as TGTGCCTGGTCATGGGAGGCCACCAATGAGCAGTTCTTC. Translated: CAWSWEATNEQFF.

The chain couples TRBV10-3 to TRBJ2-7, with D hard to call. Per the germline V gene, CDR1 is ENHRY and CDR2 is SYGVKD. With 3 bases removed from V and 3 bases from J, the gap between germline ends came to 3 bases. The CDR3 runs 11 residues. The CDR3 nucleotides are TGTGCCATCAGTGACGGCTACGAGCAGTACTTC. This gives the protein CAISDGYEQYF.

The chain couples TRBV4-1 to TRBJ2-3; 11 nucleotides match TRBD2. Losses at the gene ends were 2 bases for V and 8 bases for J; bases not matched to a gene: 6. Germline CDR1 is MGHRA and CDR2 is YSYEKL. This CDR3 contains 15 residues. The CDR3, as DNA: TGCGCCAGCAGCCAAAATAGCGGGGGGGCTTTTACGCAGTATTTT. Translation gives CASSQNSGGAFTQYF.

This chain connects TRBV7-3 to TRBJ1-2; 7 bases are a match to TRBD1. The V and J ends lost 3 bases and 4 bases, in that order; junction bases with no gene match: 2. The CDR3 spans 13 residues. Germline CDR1 and CDR2: SGHTA and FQGTGA. The CDR3 region is CASSLGQSYGYTF. In nucleotides, the CDR3 is TGTGCCAGCAGCTTGGGACAGTCCTATGGCTACACCTTC.